This T cell receptor beta chain was sequenced for a study of cytomegalovirus exposure and HLA in healthy donors. Both 60 Vbeta primers and 13 Jbeta primers went into the PCR. Sequencing used immunoSEQ multiplex PCR; TCRdb keeps in-frame clones, though not all of them. The sample consists of about 150,000 clones, more than 75% of them appearing once. From germline, CDR1 is SGHVS and CDR2 FQNEAQ. Trimming cost V 1 base and J 3 bases, with 12 bases left between them. The CDR3 extends over 16 amino acids. The sample holds a few counts of this clone. What it recognizes is unknown. General observations from the study: In vitro checks showed that a few CMV-associated chains really do target CMV antigens.

The TCR was taken from a man aged 25-45 years in good health and CMV-seropositive. V is TRBV7-8 and J is TRBJ2-2; D is undetermined. Sequencing was performed on PBMCs. The CDR3 coding sequence is TGTGCCAGCAGCTTAGTTCGGAGTATGGACACCGGGGAGCTGTTTTTT. It encodes CASSLVRSMDTGELFF.